A single sample is the source of the 31 T cell receptor beta chains below, sequenced in a study of CD8 T cells in ankylosing spondylitis. TCRdb fed the 5' RACE reads into MiXCR, producing one record per CDR3 protein. The sample includes about 140,000 distinct CDR3 sequences, about 7% seen only once; the top ten take 9.5% to 15%. Sequencing was carried out using blood, either unsorted or a sorted T cell fraction (not recorded which). The receptors were gathered from a female donor with ankylosing spondylitis or in good health (not recorded which).

This clonotype was observed at least ten times. CDR3 sequence (DNA): TGCAGTGCTAGAGGAGGAGCCGGCTCCTACGAGCAGTACTTC. This sequence encodes CSARGGAGSYEQYF. This rearrangement joins TRBV20-1 to TRBJ2-7; D remains ambiguous. The ends were cut back, 1 base at V and 0 bases at J, with 10 bases in the middle. CDR3 length equals 14 residues. Germline V gene lookup returns CDR1 DFQATT and CDR2 SNEGSKA (reference sequence).

This clonotype was seen many times. The rearrangement joins TRBV5-1 to TRBJ1-4, with 8 bases lining up with TRBD1. CDR3 length: 15 residues. Trimming removed 4 bases from V and 3 bases from J; junction bases left unmatched: 5. Germline CDR1 reads SGHRS; CDR2 reads YFSETQ. This CDR3 is CASSPQTGANEKLFF. DNA for the CDR3: TGCGCCAGCAGCCCACAGACAGGGGCTAATGAAAAACTGTTTTTT.

At least ten counts were recorded for this clonotype. The gene calls are TRBV4-1 and TRBJ1-2; D ambiguous. The V end was cut by 1 base, the J end by 6 bases, with 12 bases between. Germline-derived CDR1 and CDR2 are MGHRA and YSYEKL. CDR3 size: 14 residues. In DNA, the CDR3 is TGCGCCAGCAGCCAAGCCGCCTTGCGGGATGGCTACACCTTC. Amino acids: CASSQAALRDGYTF.

This clonotype was detected only a few times. J is TRBJ2-1 and V is TRBV18; D unclear. Germline-derived CDR1 and CDR2 are KGHSH and LQKENI. The CDR3 spans 11 residues. V was pared by 3 bases and J by 9 bases, with 6 bases between. The CDR3 loop is CASSPTGEQFF. CDR3 DNA sequence: TGTGCCAGCTCACCGACCGGTGAGCAGTTCTTC.

This clonotype occurred many times. The chain links TRBV5-1 to TRBJ2-5; D is unclear. CDR3 size: 12 residues. Germline loops: CDR1 SGHRS, CDR2 YFSETQ. Trimming cost V 4 bases and J 2 bases, with 6 bases left between them. The CDR3 region is CASSQLQETQYF. DNA of the CDR3: TGCGCCAGCAGCCAGCTACAAGAGACCCAGTACTTC. Full variable domain (remainder filled in from reference TRBV5-1 and TRBJ2-5): KAGVTQTPRYLIKTRGQQVTLSCSPISGHRSVSWYQQTPGQGLQFLFEYFSETQRNKGNFPGRFSGRQFSNSRSEMNVSTLELGDSALYLCASSQLQETQYFGPGTRLLVL.

This clonotype was counted at least ten times. The chain recombines TRBV6-1 with TRBJ2-1; D assignment may be TRBD1 or TRBD2 (5 bases each). This CDR3 is 15 amino acids long. Germline V CDR1 and CDR2: MNHNS, SASEGT. Trimming stripped 10 bases from V and 8 bases from J, with 24 bases between. In DNA form, the CDR3 reads TGTGCCACGACACCCCCGGGACCCAAGTCCCATGAGCAGTTCTTC. This codes for CATTPPGPKSHEQFF.

This clonotype was seen many times. This chain links TRBV6-1 with TRBJ1-2; weak D call: TRBD1 (5 bases). The CDR3 contains 16 residues. V was clipped by 2 bases and J by 6 bases, with 19 bases between them. Germline-derived CDR1 and CDR2 are MNHNS and SASEGT. The CDR3 nucleotides are TGTGCCAGCAGTGAATTTAGAGGGGCGGGTGCGGATGGCTACACCTTC. Translation gives CASSEFRGAGADGYTF.

This clonotype was recorded many times. This chain uses TRBV4-2 with TRBJ1-5; D ambiguous. There are 13 residues in the CDR3. The germline gives CDR1 LGHNA, CDR2 YNFKEQ. Trimming cost V 1 base and J 15 bases, with 16 bases left between them. The CDR3 DNA is TGTGCCAGCAGCCAAGGGGAAGGAGCGTCTAGGCATTTT. It encodes CASSQGEGASRHF.

Many counts were recorded for this clonotype. The chain carries TRBV18 and TRBJ2-1, with D unresolved. Trimming cost V 6 bases and J 6 bases, with 9 bases left between them. CDR3 size: 12 residues. Per germline, CDR1 KGHSH and CDR2 LQKENI. Here the CDR3 reads CASSPGSNEQFF. Written as DNA, the CDR3 is TGTGCCAGCTCGCCCGGAAGCAATGAGCAGTTCTTC.

This clonotype occurred many times. This chain's CDR3 is CSGTGTNEKLFF. CDR3 nucleotides: TGCAGTGGGACAGGGACTAATGAAAAACTGTTTTTT. This rearrangement joins TRBV20-1 to TRBJ1-4; 8 bases are shared with TRBD1. Germline CDR1 reads DFQATT; CDR2 reads SNEGSKA (reference sequence). The CDR3 has 12 amino acids. The junction had 0 bases not matched to a gene; V was cut back by 7 bases and J by 2 bases.

The V gene is TRBV12-3 or TRBV12-4, the J gene TRBJ2-1; the match to TRBD2 covers 8 bases. This CDR3 contains 17 residues. V shed 1 base, J shed 2 bases, and the junction held 7 bases outside the gene matches. The CDR3 region is CASSLGQGLGTYNEQFF. CDR3 DNA: TGTGCCAGCAGTTTAGGTCAGGGACTAGGTACCTACAATGAGCAGTTCTTC.

In its sample, this clonotype was seen many times. The chain joins TRBV6-1 to TRBJ1-3, with D possibly TRBD1 on 5 matching bases. V was clipped by 6 bases and J by 0 bases, with 9 bases between them. Germline assignment: CDR1 MNHNS and CDR2 SASEGT. The CDR3 extends over 14 amino acids. The CDR3 DNA follows: TGTGCCAGCAGACGAGACAGCTCTGGAAACACCATATATTTT. The encoded protein is CASRRDSSGNTIYF.

This clonotype was counted ten times or more. The chain couples TRBV20-1 to TRBJ1-1; possibly TRBD1 for D (5 bases). V was shortened by 1 base and J by 1 base, with 13 bases between the two germline ends. This CDR3 comprises 15 residues. CDR1 DFQATT and CDR2 SNEGSKA come from the germline V gene (reference sequence). CDR3 coding DNA: TGCAGTGCTAGAGTTCCCTGGGGACCGAACACTGAAGCTTTCTTT. It specifies CSARVPWGPNTEAFF.

This clonotype has more than one count but fewer than ten. The chain uses TRBV7-9 and TRBJ2-7; TRBD1 is a possible D gene (6 bases). The CDR3 runs to 11 residues. The germline V gene has CDR1 SEHNR and CDR2 FQNEAQ (reference sequence). Trimming took 3 bases from V and 12 from J, leaving 12 bases between them. The CDR3 coding sequence is TGTGCCAGCAGCTTGAACAGGGAGTTGTACTTC. Protein sequence: CASSLNRELYF.

This clonotype was seen many times. The chain employs TRBV12-3 or TRBV12-4 and TRBJ2-3; D uncertain. The CDR3 consists of 15 residues. Trimming shortened V by 5 bases and J by 4 bases, and 16 bases separated the two germline ends. CDR3 amino acids: CASSLDRRRADTQYF. The CDR3 DNA sequence: TGTGCCAGCAGTCTAGACCGCCGTAGGGCAGATACGCAGTATTTT.

This clonotype has a count of ten or more. This chain connects TRBV20-1 to TRBJ2-1, with D possibly TRBD2 on 7 matching bases. CDR1 and CDR2 (germline): DFQATT, SNEGSKA (reference sequence). Trimming shortened V by 6 bases and J by 8 bases, and 17 bases separated the two germline ends. The CDR3 extends over 13 amino acids. The CDR3 sequence is CSAERGALYEQFF. CDR3 DNA: TGCAGTGCGGAACGGGGGGCCCTATATGAGCAGTTCTTC.

This clonotype was seen many times. This chain links TRBV29-1 with TRBJ1-1; the D is unclear. V was shortened by 0 bases and J by 11 bases, with 10 bases between the two germline ends. CDR1 and CDR2 from the germline V gene are SQVTM and ANQGSEA. The length of the CDR3 is 11 residues. DNA of the CDR3: TGCAGCGTTGAAGAAAGCCCCCGGGCTTTCTTT. Translated, it gives CSVEESPRAFF.

This clonotype occurred many times. The J gene is TRBJ1-1, the V gene TRBV29-1; D unclear. This CDR3 has 12 residues. The germline gives CDR1 SQVTM, CDR2 ANQGSEA. V lost 4 bases and J 0 bases, leaving 6 bases between the germline ends. The CDR3 DNA reads as TGCAGCGTTGGACACCTGAACACTGAAGCTTTCTTT. As protein: CSVGHLNTEAFF.

This clonotype was seen ten or more times. The chain has TRBV15 and TRBJ2-5; 12 bases line up with TRBD1. V lost 5 bases and J lost 3; bases outside the gene matches: 4. The CDR3 contains 15 residues. From germline, CDR1 is LNHNV and CDR2 YYDKDF (reference sequence). The CDR3 coding sequence is TGTGCCACCAGCCCGGGACAGGGGGCCAAAGAGACCCAGTACTTC. Translated: CATSPGQGAKETQYF.

Ten or more counts support this clonotype. V is TRBV5-1 and J is TRBJ2-7, with D unclear. Germline lookup yields CDR1 SGHRS and CDR2 YFSETQ. The V end was cut by 0 bases, the J end by 2 bases, with 6 bases between. The CDR3 sequence is 13 residues long. The CDR3 DNA reads as TGCGCCAGCAGCTTGGTTCTAACCTACGAGCAGTACTTC. As protein: CASSLVLTYEQYF.

The chain links TRBV5-1 to TRBJ2-5, with TRBD2 matching over 7 bases. The V gene end was trimmed by 4 bases and the J gene end by 4 bases; junction bases not matched to a gene: 4. The CDR3 has 13 amino acids. CDR1 is SGHRS and CDR2 is YFSETQ in the germline V gene. The CDR3 here is CASSGGLLETQYF. The CDR3 nucleotides read TGCGCCAGCAGCGGGGGACTACTAGAGACCCAGTACTTC. The variable domain in full, with the rest retrieved from reference TRBV5-1 and TRBJ2-5, is KAGVTQTPRYLIKTRGQQVTLSCSPISGHRSVSWYQQTPGQGLQFLFEYFSETQRNKGNFPGRFSGRQFSNSRSEMNVSTLELGDSALYLCASSGGLLETQYFGPGTRLLVL.

This clonotype was seen at least ten times. CDR3 loop: CSVAREGWNTEAFF. In nucleotides, the CDR3 is TGCAGCGTTGCCCGGGAGGGGTGGAACACTGAAGCTTTCTTT. The gene calls are TRBV29-1 and TRBJ1-1, with a possible D match to TRBD1 (5 bases). Trimming shortened V by 4 bases and J by 1 base, and 13 bases separated the two germline ends. The germline V gene encodes CDR1 SQVTM and CDR2 ANQGSEA. This CDR3 contains 14 residues.

This clonotype appeared many times. The V call is TRBV4-2, the J call TRBJ1-2; 8 nucleotides match TRBD1. V trimming: 0 bases; J trimming: 4 bases; junction bases outside the gene matches: 10. This CDR3 has 17 amino acids. Germline V gene sequence: CDR1 LGHNA, CDR2 YNFKEQ. CDR3 residues: CASSQEEGRTGIYGYTF. CDR3 DNA sequence: TGTGCCAGCAGCCAAGAGGAGGGGAGGACAGGGATCTATGGCTACACCTTC.

Ten or more counts support this clonotype. The rearrangement joins TRBV6-6 to TRBJ2-7; D gene unclear. V lost 7 bases to trimming and J lost 0 bases, with 10 bases between them. Germline loops: CDR1 MNHNY, CDR2 SVGAGI (reference sequence). The CDR3 sequence is 13 residues long. CDR3 DNA: TGTGCCAGCACCCCTTTAGGCTCCTACGAGCAGTACTTC. Its translation is CASTPLGSYEQYF.

This clonotype was detected many times. The rearrangement links TRBV4-2 to TRBJ1-1; a weak D match, TRBD1 (5 bases). Looked up from germline, CDR1 is LGHNA and CDR2 is YNFKEQ. V was shortened by 3 bases and J by 0 bases, with 11 bases between the two germline ends. This CDR3 contains 15 residues. The CDR3 sequence: CASSHPGLLNTEAFF. CDR3 DNA sequence: TGTGCCAGCAGCCACCCGGGACTTTTGAACACTGAAGCTTTCTTT.

This clonotype was counted many times. V usage is TRBV3-1 and J usage is TRBJ2-1; no clear D gene. The germline V and J ends were trimmed by 0 bases and 0 bases, with 15 bases remaining between them. Germline V gene sequence: CDR1 LGHDT, CDR2 YNNKEL (reference sequence). The length of the CDR3 is 18 residues. CDR3: CASSQDLPVMSSYNEQFF. As DNA, the CDR3 is TGTGCCAGCAGCCAAGACCTCCCCGTAATGAGCTCCTACAATGAGCAGTTCTTC.

This clonotype was seen repeatedly, ten times or more. The CDR3 loop is CASSPPTGAITEAFF. CDR3 nucleotides: TGTGCCAGCTCACCCCCGACAGGGGCTATCACTGAAGCTTTCTTT. The chain uses TRBV18 and TRBJ1-1; the match to TRBD1 covers 8 bases. Germline V gene sequence: CDR1 KGHSH, CDR2 LQKENI. Unmatched junction bases numbered 7, after V lost 3 bases and J lost 4 bases. The CDR3 spans 15 residues. Full variable domain (rest looked up from reference TRBV18 and TRBJ1-1): NAGVMQNPRHLVRRRGQEARLRCSPMKGHSHVYWYRQLPEEGLKFMVYLQKENIIDESGMPKERFSAEFPKEGPSILRIQQVVRGDSAAYFCASSPPTGAITEAFFGQGTRLTVV.

This clonotype showed up many times. This chain joins TRBV29-1 and TRBJ2-5, with D possibly matching TRBD1 (5 bases). The germline gives CDR1 SQVTM, CDR2 ANQGSEA. This CDR3 is 13 amino acids long. V was clipped by 1 base and J by 2 bases, with 8 bases between them. CDR3 DNA: TGCAGCGTTGAAGGACAGATACAAGAGACCCAGTACTTC. It is translated as CSVEGQIQETQYF.

This clonotype was counted many times. The chain links TRBV3-1 to TRBJ2-2; D is unresolved. V was clipped by 3 bases and J by 1 base, with 9 bases between them. CDR1 and CDR2 from the germline V gene are LGHDT and YNNKEL (reference sequence). CDR3 size: 15 residues. The DNA of the CDR3 is TGTGCCAGCAGCCACCCCCTCAGGAACACCGGGGAGCTGTTTTTT. This translates into CASSHPLRNTGELFF.

For this clonotype: Being one base from a much bigger clone, this may be a read error. DNA for the CDR3: TGTGTCATCAGTGAGTCGTCGGACGCCTATGGCTACACCTTC. Protein product: CVISESSDAYGYTF. This chain uses TRBV10-3 with TRBJ1-2, with D hard to call. The germline gives CDR1 ENHRY, CDR2 SYGVKD. There are 14 residues in the CDR3.

This clonotype was counted ten times or more. The genes are TRBV6-2 or TRBV6-3 and TRBJ1-5, with TRBD1 identical over 7 bases. CDR3 length: 14 amino acids. Germline loops: CDR1 MNHEY, CDR2 SVGEGT. The J segment lost 2 bases and the V segment lost 6 bases, leaving 4 bases of the junction unmatched. This CDR3 is CASRRQGGNQPQHF. In DNA, the CDR3 is TGTGCCAGCAGAAGACAGGGTGGCAATCAGCCCCAGCATTTT.